These 27 T cell receptor beta chains came from one sample sequenced in a study of control samples from healthy donors and cancer patients. Some clones are missing from TCRdb's copy, which holds only in-frame ones; the method was immunoSEQ multiplex PCR. The table shows some 220,000 clones, with just under 95% occurring only once. Sequenced material: blood. The receptor source for this set is a man aged 50 to 60 in good health.

About this clone itself: The same CDR3 arises from other DNA sequences in this sample as well. This rearrangement joins TRBV9 to TRBJ1-3; TRBD1 aligns across 8 bases. The V gene's germline CDR1 is SGDLS and CDR2 YYNGEE. The J segment lost 1 base and the V segment lost 2 bases, leaving 5 bases of the junction unmatched. This CDR3 is 16 amino acids long. This CDR3 reads CASSVQGAQSGNTIYF. CDR3 bases: TGTGCCAGCAGCGTTCAGGGGGCACAGTCTGGAAACACCATATATTTT.

This chain links TRBV10-2 with TRBJ2-2; possible D gene TRBD1, 5 bases. CDR3 length: 16 residues. Germline CDR1 is WSHSY and CDR2 is SAAADI. The V end was cut by 6 bases, the J end by 4 bases, with 18 bases between. CDR3 sequence: CASRPFGAPSTGELFF. Written as DNA, the CDR3 is TGCGCCAGCAGACCCTTTGGGGCCCCGAGCACCGGGGAGCTGTTTTTT.

The chain is built from TRBV7-2 and TRBJ2-5, with 7 bases lining up with TRBD2. Germline V gene lookup returns CDR1 SGHTA and CDR2 FQGNSA. The CDR3 runs 14 residues. The trim removed 8 bases at V and 0 bases at J, leaving 6 bases unmatched. The CDR3 DNA follows: TGTGCCAGCTCCCCCGGGGGGAACCAAGAGACCCAGTACTTC. This translates into CASSPGGNQETQYF.

The chain couples TRBV9 to TRBJ2-5; weak D call: TRBD1 (6 bases). The V end lost 4 bases, the J end lost 5 bases, and 12 bases lay between the germline ends. The CDR3 sequence is 13 residues long. CDR1 is SGDLS, CDR2 YYNGEE, per germline. CDR3 in DNA: TGTGCCAGCAGCAGACAGGTTCTGGAGACCCAGTACTTC. Translating gives CASSRQVLETQYF.

This sequence joins TRBV7-2 and TRBJ2-5, with D perhaps given as TRBD1 or TRBD2 (5 bases each). The CDR3 is 14 residues long. CDR1 SGHTA and CDR2 FQGNSA come from the germline V gene. Trimming cost V 2 bases and J 5 bases, with 12 bases left between them. The CDR3 spells CASSLSGGMETQYF. DNA of the CDR3: TGTGCCAGCAGCTTAAGTGGGGGAATGGAGACCCAGTACTTC.

The V call is TRBV5-1, the J call TRBJ2-7; tentatively, D is TRBD1 or TRBD2 (5 bases each). With 4 bases removed from V and 1 base from J, the gap between germline ends came to 15 bases. This CDR3 is 15 amino acids long. Germline CDR1 reads SGHRS; CDR2 reads YFSETQ. The CDR3 sequence: CASSRDGAESYEQYF. The CDR3 nucleotides read TGCGCCAGCAGCAGGGACGGGGCCGAGTCCTACGAGCAGTACTTC.

The rearrangement links TRBV6-6 to TRBJ2-1, with D hard to call. V lost 0 bases and J 8 bases, leaving 11 bases between the germline ends. In germline, CDR1 is MNHNY, CDR2 SVGAGI (reference sequence). This CDR3 is 14 amino acids long. In DNA, the CDR3 is TGTGCCAGCAGTTACTCGACTGGGATCTATGAGCAGTTCTTC. Protein sequence: CASSYSTGIYEQFF.

The chain employs TRBV3-1 (or the pseudogene TRBV3-2) and TRBJ1-2; 9 positions match TRBD1. V was pared by 3 bases and J by 5 bases, with 13 bases of the junction left unmatched. The CDR3 has 17 amino acids. Germline values: CDR1 LGHDT, CDR2 YNNKEL (reference sequence). In DNA, the CDR3 is TGTGCCAGCAGCCATCGGTCCGCGGACAGGGGAAGGTATGGCTACACCTTC. Translation gives CASSHRSADRGRYGYTF.

V gene TRBV5-1 combines with J gene TRBJ2-7; a weak D match, TRBD2 (6 bases). Trimming cost V 0 bases and J 6 bases, with 10 bases left between them. Per the germline V gene, CDR1 is SGHRS and CDR2 is YFSETQ. CDR3 size: 13 residues. The CDR3 region has the DNA TGCGCCAGCAGCTTGGGGGAGGATTCCGAGCAGTACTTC. Translated: CASSLGEDSEQYF.

V is TRBV29-1 and J is TRBJ1-1, with 8 positions matching TRBD1. CDR1 is SQVTM, CDR2 ANQGSEA, per germline. The V and J ends lost 6 bases and 1 base, in that order; junction bases with no gene match: 4. There are 13 residues in the CDR3. This chain's CDR3 is CSVVDRGNTEAFF. Written as DNA, the CDR3 is TGCAGCGTCGTAGACAGGGGGAACACTGAAGCTTTCTTT.

The V gene is TRBV5-5, the J gene TRBJ2-7, with D perhaps TRBD2 (6 bases). Germline assignment: CDR1 SGHKS and CDR2 YYEKEE (reference sequence). The CDR3 sequence is 14 residues long. Trimming pared 0 bases from V and 4 bases from J, leaving 11 bases between. The CDR3 region has the DNA TGTGCCAGCAGCTTGGCCGGACGGGAGTACGAGCAGTACGTC. Its translation: CASSLAGREYEQYV.

The rearrangement uses TRBV24-1 and TRBJ1-4, with 8 nucleotides matching TRBD1. The germline V gene has CDR1 KGHDR and CDR2 SFDVKD. The length of the CDR3 is 15 residues. The V and J ends lost 4 bases and 5 bases, in that order; junction bases with no gene match: 5. This chain's CDR3 is CATSDPGQENEKLFF. For the CDR3, the DNA is TGTGCCACCAGTGACCCGGGACAGGAAAATGAAAAACTGTTTTTT.

The rearrangement joins TRBV6-8 to TRBJ1-2, with D unclear. V was pared by 0 bases and J by 2 bases, with 10 bases between. CDR1 MNHGY and CDR2 SAAAGT come from the germline V gene. CDR3 length equals 15 residues. As DNA, the CDR3 is TGTGCCAGCAGTTACTCGAGAGCTCCCAACTATGGCTACACCTTC. It specifies CASSYSRAPNYGYTF.

This clone was picked up one time. The chain uses TRBV3-1 (or the pseudogene TRBV3-2) and TRBJ1-3, with unresolved D. The CDR3 totals 12 residues. Trimming removed 2 bases from V and 4 bases from J, with 3 bases in between. Germline V gene data show CDR1 as LGHDT and CDR2 as YNNKEL (reference sequence). The CDR3 reads CASSQWGNTIYF. For the CDR3, the DNA is TGTGCCAGCAGCCAATGGGGAAACACCATATATTTT.

The genes are TRBV21-1 and TRBJ2-3; TRBD1, the table's D call, lacks a check against the DNA. TRBV21-1 is classified as a pseudogene. This CDR3 spans 18 amino acids. CDR3 sequence: CASSNGAGTGGFPDTQYF. The CDR3 DNA sequence: TGTGCCAGCAGCAATGGGGCCGGGACAGGGGGCTTCCCAGATACGCAGTATTTT.

The chain recombines TRBV18 with TRBJ1-5; D uncertain. CDR1 is KGHSH, CDR2 LQKENI, per germline. Trimming pared 2 bases from V and 5 bases from J, leaving 7 bases between. The length of the CDR3 is 13 residues. The CDR3 nucleotides read TGTGCCAGCTCACCAGGGTGGGATCAGCCCCAGCATTTT. As protein: CASSPGWDQPQHF.

This chain connects TRBV5-5 to TRBJ1-2; D is ambiguous. The germline V and J ends were trimmed by 6 bases and 10 bases, with 7 bases remaining between them. Germline assignment: CDR1 SGHKS and CDR2 YYEKEE (reference sequence). The CDR3 runs 9 residues. CDR3 sequence (DNA): TGTGCCAGCACCCCAGACTACACCTTC. Amino acid sequence: CASTPDYTF.

The table lists this clone with a few counts. The CDR3 here is CASSFSDTKDTWSSYNSPLHF. For the CDR3, the DNA is TGTGCCAGCAGTTTCTCGGACACTAAGGACACATGGAGCTCCTATAATTCACCCCTCCACTTT. The chain has TRBV27 and TRBJ1-6, with a weak D call TRBD1 (5 bases). Germline CDR1 MNHEY, CDR2 SMNVEV (reference sequence). This CDR3 contains 21 residues. Trimming stripped 3 bases from V and 0 bases from J, with 24 bases between.

This chain joins TRBV7-8 and TRBJ1-2; D remains ambiguous. Trimming took off 3 bases at V and 12 bases at J, with 17 bases between the two ends. Looked up from germline, CDR1 is SGHVS and CDR2 is FQNEAQ. This CDR3 comprises 13 residues. The CDR3, as DNA: TGTGCCAGCAGCTTCAGGAAAGGCCCGTCTCACACCTTC. Translation: CASSFRKGPSHTF.

V gene TRBV6-1 combines with J gene TRBJ2-3; no firm D call. V lost 3 bases, J lost 3 bases, and 4 bases lay in between. The CDR3 runs to 12 residues. In germline, CDR1 is MNHNS, CDR2 SASEGT. The CDR3 here is CASSDHTDTQYF. CDR3 nucleotides: TGTGCCAGCAGTGACCATACAGATACGCAGTATTTT.

This chain links TRBV7-9 with TRBJ1-2, with D tentatively TRBD1 (5 bases). V was shortened by 7 bases and J by 5 bases, with 29 bases between the two germline ends. The germline gives CDR1 SEHNR, CDR2 FQNEAQ (reference sequence). The CDR3 has 18 amino acids. The CDR3 loop reads CASNHDRGGTRVMYGYTF. CDR3 nucleotide sequence: TGTGCCAGCAATCATGATCGCGGTGGGACGCGCGTTATGTATGGCTACACCTTC.

This chain connects TRBV5-1 to TRBJ2-1; 7 bases agree with TRBD1. From germline, CDR1 is SGHRS and CDR2 YFSETQ. Trimming at V came to 4 bases and at J to 0 bases, leaving 7 bases not matched to a gene. CDR3 size: 16 residues. CDR3 in DNA: TGCGCCAGCAGCGGTACAGGGGCCCGCTCCTACAATGAGCAGTTCTTC. Translated: CASSGTGARSYNEQFF.

The chain is built from TRBV9 and TRBJ1-1; D ambiguous. Germline CDR1 is SGDLS and CDR2 is YYNGEE. The ends were cut back, 8 bases at V and 8 bases at J, with 16 bases in the middle. This CDR3 comprises 12 residues. The CDR3 DNA sequence: TGTGCCAGTGCGGCGGCCGAAGGGGAAGCTTTCTTT. Protein sequence: CASAAAEGEAFF. Full variable domain (rest looked up from reference TRBV9 and TRBJ1-1): DSGVTQTPKHLITATGQRVTLRCSPRSGDLSVYWYQQSLDQGLQFLIQYYNGEERAKGNILERFSAQQFPDLHSELNLSSLELGDSALYFCASAAAEGEAFFGQGTRLTVV.

The chain is built from TRBV5-5 and TRBJ1-1; 9 bases agree with TRBD1. J was trimmed by 3 bases and V by 10 bases; bases with no gene match: 16. This CDR3 is 16 amino acids long. Germline V lookup: CDR1 SGHKS, CDR2 YYEKEE (reference sequence). CDR3 protein: CAAATGGAESDTEAFF. DNA of the CDR3: TGTGCCGCTGCCACAGGGGGCGCAGAATCTGACACTGAAGCTTTCTTT.

This chain joins TRBV28 and TRBJ1-5, with 9 positions matching TRBD1. The ends lost 4 bases at V and 11 bases at J; junction bases unmatched: 15. The length of the CDR3 is 16 residues. Germline V gene data show CDR1 as MDHEN and CDR2 as SYDVKM. CDR3 in DNA: TGTGCCAGCAGTTCGGCCGGGACAGGGACTTTTGGGTCCCAGCATTTT. This gives the protein CASSSAGTGTFGSQHF.

Here the CDR3 reads CASSLSPGQNNQPQHF. The CDR3 DNA reads TGTGCCAGCAGTTTATCCCCTGGGCAGAATAATCAGCCCCAGCATTTT. V is TRBV28 and J is TRBJ1-5, with unresolved D. This CDR3 has 16 residues. The ends were cut back, 1 base at V and 4 bases at J, with 14 bases in the middle. Germline V gene data show CDR1 as MDHEN and CDR2 as SYDVKM. The whole variable domain, remainder taken from reference TRBV28 and TRBJ1-5, is DVKVTQSSRYLVKRTGEKVFLECVQDMDHENMFWYRQDPGLGLRLIYFSYDVKMKEKGDIPEGYSVSREKKERFSLILESASTNQTSMYLCASSLSPGQNNQPQHFGDGTRLSIL.

CDR3 loop: CASSPIPGQGSQYF. CDR3 nucleotides: TGTGCCAGCTCACCAATCCCTGGACAGGGCTCTCAGTACTTC. The chain is built from TRBV18 and TRBJ2-4, with TRBD1 identical over 8 bases. Germline lookup yields CDR1 KGHSH and CDR2 LQKENI. This CDR3 region has 14 residues. Trimming at V came to 2 bases and at J to 12 bases, leaving 9 bases not matched to a gene.